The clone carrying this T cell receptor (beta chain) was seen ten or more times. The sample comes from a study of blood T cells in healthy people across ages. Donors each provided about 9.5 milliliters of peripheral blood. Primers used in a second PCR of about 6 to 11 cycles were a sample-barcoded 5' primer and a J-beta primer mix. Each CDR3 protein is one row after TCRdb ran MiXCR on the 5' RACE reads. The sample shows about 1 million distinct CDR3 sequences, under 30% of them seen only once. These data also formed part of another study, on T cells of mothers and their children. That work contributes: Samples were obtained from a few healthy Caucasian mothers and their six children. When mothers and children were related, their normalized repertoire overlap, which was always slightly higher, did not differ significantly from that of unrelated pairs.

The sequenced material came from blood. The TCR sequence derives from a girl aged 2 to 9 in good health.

The CDR3 loop is CASSPGDSSYNEQFF. Written as DNA, the CDR3 is TGCGCCAGCAGCCCGGGGGATAGCTCCTACAATGAGCAGTTCTTC. This rearrangement joins TRBV4-1 to TRBJ2-1; a possible D gene is TRBD2 (6 bases). V was cut by 4 bases and J by 0 bases, with 10 bases left in between. There are 15 residues in the CDR3. Per the germline V gene, CDR1 is MGHRA and CDR2 is YSYEKL.